The 29 T cell receptor beta chains given below trace back to one sample, sequenced in a study of OX40 agonist ivuxolimab in advanced cancers. Library construction relied on the immunoSEQ multiplex PCR assay. In its TCRdb copy, this immuneACCESS table keeps in-frame sequences only and misses some clones. Where compared with another copy, unresolved V genes explain less than half of these, and the others have no known cause. The sample yields 73,000 or so clones; more than 75% were counted once. The ten largest clones take up less than 0.55% of the sample. Sequencing was performed on CD4+ or CD8+ T cells sorted from blood, taken in a trial of the OX40 agonist ivuxolimab. The receptors stem from an adult with an advanced solid tumor such as melanoma, head and neck, liver or kidney cancer.

The genes are TRBV27 and TRBJ2-1, with 7 bases fitting TRBD2. The germline V gene encodes CDR1 MNHEY and CDR2 SMNVEV (reference sequence). CDR3 size: 15 residues. With V trimmed by 4 bases and J by 12 bases, 15 bases remained unmatched. In DNA form, the CDR3 reads TGTGCCAGCAGTTCCAATCCAGGGACTACAATGAGGCAGTTCTTC. This encodes CASSSNPGTTMRQFF.

The gene calls are TRBV14 and TRBJ1-1; 7 nucleotides match TRBD1. Germline-derived CDR1 and CDR2 are SGHDN and FVKESK. The CDR3 length is 13 residues. The trim removed 5 bases at V and 5 bases at J, leaving 5 bases unmatched. In nucleotides, the CDR3 is TGTGCCAGCAGCAAAACCAGGGGGACTGAAGCTTTCTTT. This encodes CASSKTRGTEAFF.

CDR3 nucleotides: TGTGCCAGCAGCCGGACAGGGTATTTCACTGAAGCTTTCTTT. This codes for CASSRTGYFTEAFF. V usage is TRBV6-1 and J usage is TRBJ1-1; 8 nucleotides match TRBD1. This CDR3 has 14 amino acids. J lost 4 bases, V lost 6 bases, and 7 bases had no gene match. CDR1 is MNHNS, CDR2 SASEGT, per germline.

V gene TRBV30 combines with J gene TRBJ2-7, with 11 bases matching TRBD2. Germline V gene sequence: CDR1 GTSNPN, CDR2 SVGIG (reference sequence). The CDR3 has 15 residues. The trim removed 5 bases at V and 2 bases at J, leaving 8 bases unmatched. The CDR3 bases are TGTGCCTGGGGAGAACCGGGACTAGCGGCCTACGAGCAGTACGTC. This codes for CAWGEPGLAAYEQYV.

This chain joins TRBV6-5 and TRBJ2-7; TRBD1 aligns across 8 bases. The CDR3 totals 14 residues. Germline trimming cut 7 bases from V and 6 bases from J; bases unmatched to any gene: 11. The germline V gene has CDR1 MNHEY and CDR2 SVGAGI. For the CDR3, the DNA is TGTGCCAGCACTCCTACGACAGGGGCGCGCGAGCAGTACTTC. Amino acid sequence: CASTPTTGAREQYF.

The chain combines TRBV30 with TRBJ1-2; D not resolved. Germline CDR1 GTSNPN, CDR2 SVGIG (reference sequence). This CDR3 contains 13 residues. The V and J ends lost 3 bases and 4 bases respectively, with 12 bases between them. CDR3 bases: TGTGCCTGGAGGAACCCAGCGACCTATGGCTACACCTTC. Translated, it gives CAWRNPATYGYTF.

The chain joins TRBV11-3 to TRBJ1-1; D is ambiguous. Germline loops: CDR1 SGHNT, CDR2 YENEEA. The CDR3 is 14 residues long. Trimming shortened V by 1 base and J by 1 base, and 7 bases separated the two germline ends. Here the CDR3 reads CASSLVDSNTEAFF. The CDR3 bases are TGTGCCAGCAGCTTAGTGGATTCGAACACTGAAGCTTTCTTT.

This clone was seen a single time. The V and J genes are TRBV19 and TRBJ1-3; the D is unclear. The germline gives CDR1 LNHDA, CDR2 SQIVND (reference sequence). Deletions cut 5 bases from V and 0 bases from J, with 8 bases between. The CDR3 consists of 14 residues. CDR3 protein: CASSQAASGNTIYF. Here the CDR3 DNA reads TGTGCCAGTAGTCAAGCCGCCTCTGGAAACACCATATATTTT.

V usage is TRBV6-5 and J usage is TRBJ1-2; D call uncertain. CDR3 size: 12 residues. V dropped 7 bases and J dropped 7 bases, with 13 bases sitting between them. Germline V gene sequence: CDR1 MNHEY, CDR2 SVGAGI. The CDR3 is CASTTGGVGYTF. The CDR3 region has the DNA TGTGCCAGCACCACGGGAGGTGTTGGCTACACCTTC.

The chain has TRBV7-2 and TRBJ2-6; D is perhaps TRBD1 (5 bases). Germline V gene lookup returns CDR1 SGHTA and CDR2 FQGNSA. The germline V and J ends were trimmed by 1 base and 2 bases, with 12 bases remaining between them. The CDR3 loop spans 17 amino acids. CDR3 in DNA: TGTGCCAGCAGCTTAGATTGGGGCAGGGCTGGGGCCAACGTCCTGACTTTC. It translates to CASSLDWGRAGANVLTF.

In DNA form, the CDR3 reads TGTGCCAGCGGCCGCGGGTCTGGAAACACCATATATTTT. Protein sequence: CASGRGSGNTIYF. This rearrangement joins TRBV11-2 to TRBJ1-3; D uncertain. CDR1 is SGHAT, CDR2 FQNNGV, per germline. The CDR3 contains 13 residues. V shed 8 bases and J shed 1 base, with 9 bases lying between them.

The rearrangement links TRBV23-1 to TRBJ2-7, with 8 bases aligning to TRBD1. TRBV23-1 is labeled an ORF, and its function is uncertain. V lost 3 bases, J lost 3 bases, and 7 bases stayed unmatched. The CDR3 spans 15 residues. This chain's CDR3 is CASSHWTGLGYEQYV. The CDR3 DNA sequence: TGCGCCAGCAGTCACTGGACAGGGCTTGGCTACGAGCAGTACGTC.

This chain uses TRBV5-4 with TRBJ2-5; tentatively, D is TRBD2 (6 bases). CDR1 is SGHNT and CDR2 is YYREEE in the germline V gene (reference sequence). The CDR3 has 14 residues. V was trimmed by 7 bases and J by 5 bases, leaving 18 bases between them. CDR3 region: CASRWWDSWETQYF. In DNA, the CDR3 is TGTGCCAGCCGCTGGTGGGACTCTTGGGAGACCCAGTACTTC. The full variable domain, its missing parts supplied by reference TRBV5-4 and TRBJ2-5, is ETGVTQSPTHLIKTRGQQVTLRCSSQSGHNTVSWYQQALGQGPQFIFQYYREEENGRGNFPPRFSGLQFPNYSSELNVNALELDDSALYLCASRWWDSWETQYFGPGTRLLVL.

The V and J genes are TRBV18 and TRBJ1-1; 8 nucleotides align to TRBD1. V shed 3 bases and J 4 bases; nucleotides not matched to a gene: 4. The germline gives CDR1 KGHSH, CDR2 LQKENI. The CDR3 has 14 residues. The CDR3 sequence: CASSPLQGGTEAFF. DNA for the CDR3: TGTGCCAGCTCACCCTTACAGGGGGGCACTGAAGCTTTCTTT.

The rearrangement joins TRBV28 to TRBJ1-4; 7 bases line up with TRBD1. Germline CDR1 reads MDHEN; CDR2 reads SYDVKM. Trimming cost V 6 bases and J 3 bases; bases outside gene matches: 10. This CDR3 contains 16 residues. CDR3 nucleotide sequence: TGTGCCAGCAGCCGAGGGGCAGGGGGGGCTAATGAAAAACTGTTTTTT. This translates into CASSRGAGGANEKLFF.

The genes are TRBV28 and TRBJ2-2, with TRBD2 matching 9 bases. This CDR3 comprises 15 residues. Germline V CDR1 and CDR2: MDHEN, SYDVKM. V shed 3 bases and J 5 bases; nucleotides not matched to a gene: 4. The CDR3 DNA follows: TGTGCCAGCAGTTTGGCTAGCGGGATAACCGGGGAGCTGTTTTTT. Its translation: CASSLASGITGELFF.

Concerning this clone: Mismatch with germline at one junction end may stem from a read error. The chain recombines TRBV11-2 with TRBJ2-5; D possibly corresponds to TRBD1 (6 bases). The CDR3 has 14 amino acids. Germline loops: CDR1 SGHAT, CDR2 FQNNGV. The CDR3 DNA is TGTACCAGCAGCCCAACACAGGGCCGAGAGACCCAGTACTTC. This translates into CTSSPTQGRETQYF.

The chain recombines TRBV28 with TRBJ1-5; D gene uncertain. This CDR3 has 12 residues. Trimming took 7 bases from V and 7 from J, leaving 11 bases between them. Germline loops: CDR1 MDHEN, CDR2 SYDVKM. The chain's CDR3 is CASNDGDQPQHF. The CDR3 coding sequence is TGTGCCAGCAACGATGGTGACCAGCCCCAGCATTTT.

The chain is built from TRBV10-3 and TRBJ1-1; 9 bases agree with TRBD1. The J segment lost 4 bases and the V segment lost 11 bases, leaving 11 bases of the junction unmatched. CDR3 length: 14 residues. Germline CDR1 and CDR2: ENHRY and SYGVKD. This chain's CDR3 is CAAKPGQGLTEAFF. The CDR3 DNA reads as TGTGCCGCAAAGCCGGGACAGGGACTCACTGAAGCTTTCTTT.

The V call is TRBV9, the J call TRBJ2-1, with 9 bases aligning to TRBD2. There are 16 residues in the CDR3. The ends lost 3 bases at V and 3 bases at J; junction bases unmatched: 7. Germline V gene sequence: CDR1 SGDLS, CDR2 YYNGEE. Here the CDR3 reads CASSARIAGDYNEQFF. In DNA, the CDR3 is TGTGCCAGCAGCGCCCGGATAGCGGGAGACTACAATGAGCAGTTCTTC.

V gene TRBV7-2 combines with J gene TRBJ1-5; D is possibly TRBD1 (5 bases). In germline, CDR1 is SGHTA, CDR2 FQGNSA. The CDR3 covers 16 residues. V gave up 4 bases and J gave up 11 bases, with 24 bases separating them. The CDR3 DNA reads TGTGCCAGCAGCTCTGACTCCGGGACCCCCGGGGGGTCCCAGCATTTT. Residues: CASSSDSGTPGGSQHF.

This clone was picked up a small number of times. The CDR3 nucleotides read TGTGCCAGCAGCCCCCAGGGGTGGGACACCTTGATTGGAGCTTTCTTT. Translation gives CASSPQGWDTLIGAFF. The rearrangement uses TRBV5-6 and TRBJ1-1; D might be TRBD1 (6 bases). This CDR3 is 16 amino acids long. Germline CDR1 and CDR2: SGHDT and YYEEEE. The ends were cut back, 4 bases at V and 10 bases at J, with 26 bases in the middle.

Details on this clone: Germline and junction disagree at one end, which may indicate a read error. V usage is TRBV5-5 and J usage is TRBJ1-4; 8 nucleotides line up with TRBD1. The CDR3 contains 14 residues. Looked up from germline, CDR1 is SGHKS and CDR2 is YYEKEE (reference sequence). CDR3 bases: TGTGCCAGCAGCTTGGTACAGGGGGATGAAAAACTGTCTTTT. This gives the protein CASSLVQGDEKLSF.

V is TRBV28 and J is TRBJ1-2; no clear D gene. V was shortened by 3 bases and J by 4 bases, with 9 bases between the two germline ends. The CDR3 contains 13 residues. Germline V lookup: CDR1 MDHEN, CDR2 SYDVKM. The CDR3 loop reads CASSLEGIYGYTF. The CDR3 nucleotides read TGTGCCAGCAGTTTGGAGGGTATCTATGGCTACACCTTC.

This rearrangement joins TRBV6-5 to TRBJ1-1, with D possibly matching TRBD1 (5 bases). Germline values: CDR1 MNHEY, CDR2 SVGAGI. V was cut by 0 bases and J by 11 bases, with 19 bases left in between. The CDR3 has 15 residues. Written as DNA, the CDR3 is TGTGCCAGCAGTTACTCGATGTTTGGGGGGTTTGGCGCTTTCTTT. Its translation: CASSYSMFGGFGAFF.

This sequence joins TRBV6-1 and TRBJ2-7; 9 bases map to TRBD2. Trimming took 0 bases from V and 0 from J; bases not matched to a gene: 9. This CDR3 has 18 amino acids. CDR1 and CDR2 (germline): MNHNS, SASEGT. CDR3 bases: TGTGCCAGCAGTGAAGCCCCTAGCGGGATGGGGAACTCCTACGAGCAGTACTTC. Translation: CASSEAPSGMGNSYEQYF.

The chain joins TRBV10-3 to TRBJ2-3, with 8 positions matching TRBD2. Germline lookup yields CDR1 ENHRY and CDR2 SYGVKD. J lost 0 bases, V lost 9 bases, and 5 bases had no gene match. This CDR3 has 14 residues. This CDR3 reads CAIQRESSTDTQYF. The CDR3 bases are TGTGCCATTCAGCGGGAGTCTAGCACAGATACGCAGTATTTT.

The V gene is TRBV20-1, the J gene TRBJ2-3; D ambiguous. The germline gives CDR1 DFQATT, CDR2 SNEGSKA (reference sequence). V was shortened by 6 bases and J by 4 bases, with 8 bases between the two germline ends. The CDR3 is 11 amino acids. CDR3 in DNA: TGCAGTGCCCCCCGGGCAGATACGCAGTATTTT. Translating gives CSAPRADTQYF.

The chain couples TRBV7-8 to TRBJ1-5; D is undetermined. V lost 0 bases to trimming and J lost 3 bases, with 9 bases between them. The V gene's germline CDR1 is SGHVS and CDR2 FQNEAQ. CDR3 length: 15 residues. This CDR3 is CASSLARAVNQPQHF. The CDR3 DNA sequence: TGTGCCAGCAGCTTAGCGAGGGCAGTCAATCAGCCCCAGCATTTT.